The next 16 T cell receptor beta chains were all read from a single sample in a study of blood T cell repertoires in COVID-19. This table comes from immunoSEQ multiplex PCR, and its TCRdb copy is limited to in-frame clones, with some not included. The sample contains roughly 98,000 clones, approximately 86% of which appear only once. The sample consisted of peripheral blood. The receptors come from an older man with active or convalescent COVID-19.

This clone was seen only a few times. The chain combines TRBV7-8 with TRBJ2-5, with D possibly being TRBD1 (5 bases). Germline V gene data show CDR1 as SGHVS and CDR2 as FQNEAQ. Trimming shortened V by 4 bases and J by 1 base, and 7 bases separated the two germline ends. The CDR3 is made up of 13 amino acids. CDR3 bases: TGTGCCAGCAGCTACGACAGCCAAGAGACCCAGTACTTC. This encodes CASSYDSQETQYF.

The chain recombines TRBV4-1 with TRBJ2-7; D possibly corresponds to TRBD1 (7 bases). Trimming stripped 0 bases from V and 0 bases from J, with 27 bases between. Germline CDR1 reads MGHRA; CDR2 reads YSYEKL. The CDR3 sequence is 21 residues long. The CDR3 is CASSQDRIRQGGTVSSYEQYF. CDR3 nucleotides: TGCGCCAGCAGCCAAGATCGGATACGGCAGGGGGGAACGGTCAGCTCCTACGAGCAGTACTTC.

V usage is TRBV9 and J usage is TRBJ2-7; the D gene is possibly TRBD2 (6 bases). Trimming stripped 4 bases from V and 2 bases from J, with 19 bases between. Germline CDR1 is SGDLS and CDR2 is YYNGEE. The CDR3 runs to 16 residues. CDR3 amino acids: CASSPGGRGGAYEQYF. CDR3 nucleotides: TGTGCCAGCAGCCCAGGTGGGCGGGGTGGGGCCTACGAGCAGTACTTC.

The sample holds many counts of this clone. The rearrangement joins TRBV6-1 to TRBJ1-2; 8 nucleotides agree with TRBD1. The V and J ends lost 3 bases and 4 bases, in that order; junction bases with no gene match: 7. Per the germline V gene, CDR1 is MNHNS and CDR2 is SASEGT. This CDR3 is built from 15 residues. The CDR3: CASSDRQGKGYGYTF. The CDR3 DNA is TGTGCCAGCAGTGACCGACAGGGGAAGGGCTATGGCTACACCTTC.

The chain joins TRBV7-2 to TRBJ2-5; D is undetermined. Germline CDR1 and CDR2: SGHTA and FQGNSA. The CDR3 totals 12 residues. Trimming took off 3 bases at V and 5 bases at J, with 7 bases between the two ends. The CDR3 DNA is TGTGCCAGCAGCTTTCTTCTCGAGACCCAGTACTTC. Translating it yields CASSFLLETQYF.

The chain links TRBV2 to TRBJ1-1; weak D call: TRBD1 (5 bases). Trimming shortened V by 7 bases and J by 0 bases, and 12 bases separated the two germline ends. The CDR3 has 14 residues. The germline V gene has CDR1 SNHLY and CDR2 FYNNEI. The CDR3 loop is CASNVGGVNTEAFF. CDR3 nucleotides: TGTGCCAGCAACGTGGGAGGGGTGAACACTGAAGCTTTCTTT. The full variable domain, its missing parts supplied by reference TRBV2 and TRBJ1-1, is EPEVTQTPSHQVTQMGQEVILRCVPISNHLYFYWYRQILGQKVEFLVSFYNNEISEKSEIFDDQFSVERPDGSNFTLKIRSTKLEDSAMYFCASNVGGVNTEAFFGQGTRLTVV.

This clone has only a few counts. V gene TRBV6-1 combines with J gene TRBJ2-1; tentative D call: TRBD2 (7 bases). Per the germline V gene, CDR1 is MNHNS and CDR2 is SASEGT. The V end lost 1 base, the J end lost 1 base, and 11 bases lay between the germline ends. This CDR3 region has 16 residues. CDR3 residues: CASSEGRGPSYNEQFF. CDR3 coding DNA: TGTGCCAGCAGTGAAGGGCGGGGGCCTTCCTACAATGAGCAGTTCTTC.

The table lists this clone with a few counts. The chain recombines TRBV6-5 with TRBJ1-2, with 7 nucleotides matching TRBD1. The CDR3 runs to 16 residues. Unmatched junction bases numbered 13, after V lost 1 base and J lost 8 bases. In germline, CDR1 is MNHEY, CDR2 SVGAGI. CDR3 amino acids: CASSYFKGAGRYGYTF. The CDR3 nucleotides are TGTGCCAGCAGTTACTTTAAGGGGGCAGGGCGATACGGCTACACCTTC.

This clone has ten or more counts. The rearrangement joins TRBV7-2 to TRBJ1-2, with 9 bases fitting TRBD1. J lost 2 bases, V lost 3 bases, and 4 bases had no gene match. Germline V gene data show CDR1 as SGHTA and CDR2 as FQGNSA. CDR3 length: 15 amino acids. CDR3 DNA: TGTGCCAGCAGCTTCAACAGGGGGCGAAACTATGGCTACACCTTC. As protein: CASSFNRGRNYGYTF.

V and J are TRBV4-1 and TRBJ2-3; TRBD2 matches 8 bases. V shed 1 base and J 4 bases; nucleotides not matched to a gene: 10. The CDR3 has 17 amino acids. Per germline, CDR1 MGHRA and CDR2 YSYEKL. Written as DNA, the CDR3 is TGCGCCAGCAGCCAAGTTGTTAGCGGGGATCTAGCAGATACGCAGTATTTT. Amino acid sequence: CASSQVVSGDLADTQYF.

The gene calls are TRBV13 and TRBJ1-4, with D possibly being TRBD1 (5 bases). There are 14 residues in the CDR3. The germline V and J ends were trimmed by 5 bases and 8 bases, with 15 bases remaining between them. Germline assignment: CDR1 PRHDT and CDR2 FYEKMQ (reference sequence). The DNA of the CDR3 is TGTGCCAGCAGCCTCAGACAGAACGGCGAAAAACTGTTTTTT. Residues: CASSLRQNGEKLFF.

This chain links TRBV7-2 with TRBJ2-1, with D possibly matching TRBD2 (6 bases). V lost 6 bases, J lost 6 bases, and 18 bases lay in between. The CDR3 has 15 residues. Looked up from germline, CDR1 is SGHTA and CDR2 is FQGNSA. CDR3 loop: CASRGSSVSRNEQFF. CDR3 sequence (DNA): TGTGCCAGCAGGGGCTCTAGCGTCTCTCGCAATGAGCAGTTCTTC.

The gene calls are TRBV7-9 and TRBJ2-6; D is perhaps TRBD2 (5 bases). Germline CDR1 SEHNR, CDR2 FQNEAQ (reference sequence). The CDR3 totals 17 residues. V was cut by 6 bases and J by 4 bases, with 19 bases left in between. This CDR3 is CASSEGPSQTGANVLTF. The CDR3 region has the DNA TGTGCCAGCAGTGAGGGCCCATCCCAAACGGGGGCCAACGTCCTGACTTTC.

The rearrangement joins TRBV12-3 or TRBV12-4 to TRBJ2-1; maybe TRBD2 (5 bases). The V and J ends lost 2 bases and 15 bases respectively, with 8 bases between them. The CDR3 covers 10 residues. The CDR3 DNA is TGTGCCAGCAGTTTAACTAGGCTGTTCTTC. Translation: CASSLTRLFF.

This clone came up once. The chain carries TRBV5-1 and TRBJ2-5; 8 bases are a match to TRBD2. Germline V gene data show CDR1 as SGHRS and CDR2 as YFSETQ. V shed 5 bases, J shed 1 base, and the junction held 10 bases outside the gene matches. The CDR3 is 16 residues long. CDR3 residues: CASRRGSGGLQETQYF. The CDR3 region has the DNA TGCGCCAGCAGAAGGGGGAGCGGGGGCCTCCAAGAGACCCAGTACTTC.

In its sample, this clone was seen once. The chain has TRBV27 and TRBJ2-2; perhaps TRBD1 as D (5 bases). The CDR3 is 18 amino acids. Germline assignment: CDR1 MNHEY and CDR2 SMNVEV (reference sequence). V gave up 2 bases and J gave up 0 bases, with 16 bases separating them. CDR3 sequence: CASSLLLTGPANTGELFF. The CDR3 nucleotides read TGTGCCAGCAGTTTACTTCTCACAGGACCGGCGAACACCGGGGAGCTGTTTTTT.